These T cell receptor beta chains were read from a single sample in a study of OX40 agonist ivuxolimab in advanced cancers. Generated by immunoSEQ multiplex PCR, the TCRdb table keeps only in-frame clones and is missing some. The table lists 50,000 to 75,000 clones, roughly 85% of them singletons. The material was CD4+ or CD8+ T cells sorted from blood, obtained in a trial of the OX40 agonist ivuxolimab. The source is an adult with an advanced solid tumor such as melanoma, head and neck, liver or kidney cancer. The CDR3 runs from the conserved cysteine through the conserved F or W. A D gene is named only where the DNA matches it firmly. A clone size is listed for some rows: how often the clone was seen (once, few, many), or a class if it is expanded.

TRBV5-1	17	few	TRBJ2-7	TRBD1	TGCGCCAGCAGCTTAGGGAGCGGGACAGGGGTATCCTACGAGCAGTACTTC	CASSLGSGTGVSYEQYF
TRBV20-1	10	-	TRBJ2-1	-	TGCAGTGCTACCAGAGATGAGCAGTTCTTC	CSATRDEQFF
TRBV2	16	-	TRBJ1-3	-	TGTGCCAGCAGTGAAGCGCTGAAGGGGGCTGGAAACACCATATATTTT	CASSEALKGAGNTIYF
TRBV6-1	13	-	TRBJ1-1	TRBD1	TGTGCCAGCAGATCAGGGGGTTTCACTGAAGCTTTCTTT	CASRSGGFTEAFF
TRBV29-1	15	-	TRBJ2-7	TRBD1	TGCAGCGTCTTAATAAGGACAGGGGGTGCCTACGAGCAGTACTTC	CSVLIRTGGAYEQYF
TRBV2	15	-	TRBJ2-1	TRBD2	TGTGCCAGTAGAGCTAGCGGGGGCTCCTACAATGAGCAGTTCTTC	CASRASGGSYNEQFF
TRBV30	13	few	TRBJ1-4	-	TGTGCCTGGAGTGGGCAGGGAGGAGAAAAACTGTTTTTT	CAWSGQGGEKLFF
TRBV4-1	16	-	TRBJ2-1	TRBD2	TGCGCCAGCAGCCCGGGACTAGCGGGAGCTTCTCATGAGCAGTTCTTC	CASSPGLAGASHEQFF
TRBV5-1	13	-	TRBJ1-1	-	TGCGCCAGCAGCCAAACAATGAACACTGAAGCTTTCTTT	CASSQTMNTEAFF
TRBV27	14	-	TRBJ1-2	TRBD1	TGTGCCAGCAGTACACAACAGGGGCTCTATGGCTACACCTTC	CASSTQQGLYGYTF
TRBV6-1	12	-	TRBJ2-7	-	TGTGCCAGCAGTGTCTCCTCCTACGAGCAGTACTTC	CASSVSSYEQYF
TRBV19	16	once	TRBJ1-5	TRBD1	TGTGCCAGTACGGACAGGGGAAAGTTTAGCAATCAGCCCCAGCATTTT	CASTDRGKFSNQPQHF
TRBV6-5	14	-	TRBJ2-7	-	TGTGCCAGCAGGGTGGACTGGGAGGCCTACGAGCAGTACTTC	CASRVDWEAYEQYF
TRBV7-2	14	-	TRBJ2-2	-	TGTGCCAGCAGCTTAGTGTGGGACTCCGGGGAGCTGTTTTTT	CASSLVWDSGELFF
TRBV6-1	14	-	TRBJ2-2	TRBD2	TGTGCCAGCGAAACGGGAGGGGACACCGGGGAGCTGTTTTTT	CASETGGDTGELFF
TRBV19	14	-	TRBJ2-1	TRBD2	TGTGCCAGTAGTAATGCGGGAGGTCACAATGAGCAGTTCTTC	CASSNAGGHNEQFF
TRBV5-1	15	few	TRBJ2-2	-	TGCGCCAGCAGCTTGGACAGGGGAGGAACCGGGGAGCTGTTTTTT	CASSLDRGGTGELFF
TRBV2	12	few	TRBJ1-1	TRBD1	TGTGCCAGCAGCTTTGGACAGGGGGGAGCTTTCTTT	CASSFGQGGAFF
TRBV5-1	17	-	TRBJ2-5	TRBD2	TGCGCCAGCAGCGCAGGTCTAGCGGGAGGTTCGGTTGAGACCCAGTACTTC	CASSAGLAGGSVETQYF
TRBV7-9	15	-	TRBJ2-3	TRBD1	TGTGCCAGCACCCCAACAGGGGGCGCAGTAGATACGCAGTATTTT	CASTPTGGAVDTQYF
TRBV19	16	-	TRBJ1-5	TRBD1	TGTGCCAGTAGTACGAATCAGGGGGCGGGCAATCAGCCCCAGCATTTT	CASSTNQGAGNQPQHF
TRBV7-9	13	-	TRBJ2-7	-	TGTGCCAGCAGCTTATGGGGGACTGAGGAGCAGTACTTC	CASSLWGTEEQYF
TRBV12-5	16	few	TRBJ2-5	TRBD2	TGTGCTAGTGGTTCCGGACTAGCGGGAGGCGGGGAGACCCAGTACTTC	CASGSGLAGGGETQYF
TRBV27	16	-	TRBJ2-7	TRBD2	TGTGCCAGCAGTTTACAGGCTAGCGGACTACCCTACGAGCAGTACTTC	CASSLQASGLPYEQYF
TRBV27	15	-	TRBJ2-5	TRBD1	TGTGCCAGTCGCTGGGCCGGGACAGGACTAGAGACCCAGTACTTC	CASRWAGTGLETQYF
TRBV18	17	-	TRBJ2-5	-	TGTGCCAGCTCCCCACAAGCCCCAGGGGGAGGAGGAGAGACCCAGTACTTC	CASSPQAPGGGGETQYF
TRBV21-1	16	-	TRBJ1-1	-	TGTGCCAGCAGCCCCCCAAGAGAACCCTCAAGGGCTGAAGCTTTCTTT	CASSPPREPSRAEAFF
TRBV18	14	once	TRBJ1-2	-	TGTGCCAGCTCACCCCTTGGGGGAGTTGCTGGCTACACCTTC	CASSPLGGVAGYTF
TRBV7-7	15	-	TRBJ2-5	TRBD2	TGTGCTAGCAGCTTATACCCGGGAGGGCGGGAGACCCAGTACTTC	CASSLYPGGRETQYF
TRBV28	15	-	TRBJ2-5	TRBD2	TGTGCCAGCAATCGACTAGCGGGAGGGGTAGAGACCCAGTACTTC	CASNRLAGGVETQYF
TRBV19	14	-	TRBJ2-1	-	TGTGCCAGTAGTATCCTCCCTGACAGCAATGAGCAGTTCTTC	CASSILPDSNEQFF
TRBV27	15	-	TRBJ2-3	TRBD2	TGTGCCAGCAGCTCACCAGCGGGAGGGCAAGATACGCAGTATTTT	CASSSPAGGQDTQYF
TRBV5-3	18	-	TRBJ2-3	TRBD2	TGTGCCAGAAGCTTGTGTAGCGGGAGGGCCCCTAGCACAGATACGCAGTATTTT	CARSLCSGRAPSTDTQYF
TRBV30	16	-	TRBJ1-1	TRBD1	TGTGCCTGGAGTTTTTGGGTGGGACAGGGGGTGGCTGAAGCTTTCTTT	CAWSFWVGQGVAEAFF
TRBV28	16	-	TRBJ2-1	TRBD1	TGTGCCAGCAGACCTTCGGGACAGGGGGTTTACAATGAGCAGTTCTTC	CASRPSGQGVYNEQFF
TRBV6-1	13	-	TRBJ2-1	-	TGTGCCAGCAGCGGGACAATGACGGGTGAGCAGTTCTTC	CASSGTMTGEQFF
TRBV4-1	15	-	TRBJ2-5	-	TGCGCCAGCAGCCAAGATCCGAGCTCCGGGGGGACCCAGTACTTC	CASSQDPSSGGTQYF
TRBV10-3	16	-	TRBJ2-7	TRBD2	TGTGCCATCAGTGGGAGACTAGCGGGAACCGTCTACGAGCAGTACTTC	CAISGRLAGTVYEQYF
TRBV2	13	-	TRBJ1-5	-	TGTGCCAGCAGGAGGCGGAGCAATCAGCCCCAGCATTTT	CASRRRSNQPQHF
TRBV5-1	14	-	TRBJ1-1	-	TGCGCCAGCAGCTCCCGGGAAATAAACACTGAAGCTTTCTTT	CASSSREINTEAFF
TRBV6-6	16	-	TRBJ1-5	-	TGTGCCAGCAGCTACGTGGGGGGCGCGGGCAATCAGCCCCAGCATTTT	CASSYVGGAGNQPQHF
TRBV5-1	15	-	TRBJ2-7	TRBD2	TGCGCCAGCAGCTCCGTTGCGGGAGGTATCTACGAGCAGTACTTC	CASSSVAGGIYEQYF